This passage covers 27 T cell receptor beta chains from one sample sequenced in a study of spatial heterogeneity in lung cancer (dated by TCRdb to about 2019). Paper-wide results and their limitations: The tumor nonsynonymous mutation count correlated with the number of expanded alpha and beta TCRs within the tumor.

The sample's time point label, in plain terms: sample taken at primary tumor resection. Library prep was done by 5' RACE. Sequencing instrument: NextSeq 500. TCRdb trimmed the raw reads at Q25, called clones with MiXCR and kept productive beta chains. Merged by CDR3 protein, the rows form single entries marked with the most common genes and DNA. The sample has approximately 5,000 distinct CDR3 sequences on record, approximately 8.4% of them singletons. Roughly a third of the sample is held by the ten biggest clonotypes. No antigen is known for these receptors. Sequenced here: lung tumor tissue, sampled at surgery. These receptors were collected from a female donor with early-stage non-small cell lung cancer.

This clonotype was recorded many times. The rearrangement links TRBV24-1 to TRBJ2-2; TRBD1 aligns across 9 bases. The CDR3 length is 18 residues. Germline values: CDR1 KGHDR, CDR2 SFDVKD. With V trimmed by 5 bases and J by 5 bases, 14 bases remained unmatched. The DNA for the CDR3 is TGTGCCACCAGTGCGAGGATGGGACAGGGAGGAAGAACCGGGGAGCTGTTTTTT. It codes for CATSARMGQGGRTGELFF.

This clonotype was recorded at least ten times. V gene TRBV7-2 combines with J gene TRBJ2-7; 10 nucleotides align to TRBD2. Germline V lookup: CDR1 SGHTA, CDR2 FQGNSA. Trimming removed 0 bases from V and 0 bases from J; junction bases left unmatched: 5. This CDR3 has 17 amino acids. Here the CDR3 reads CASSLARLAGVSYEQYF. The CDR3 DNA reads as TGTGCCAGCAGCTTAGCGCGCCTAGCGGGAGTCTCCTACGAGCAGTACTTC.

In this sample, this clonotype is medium-sized (0.01 to 0.1%). This chain connects TRBV6-5 to TRBJ1-1; D not resolved. The V and J ends lost 6 bases and 1 base respectively, with 18 bases between them. CDR1 and CDR2 (germline): MNHEY, SVGAGI. The CDR3 length is 16 residues. Here the CDR3 DNA reads TGTGCCAGCAGCCCCGAAGTATGGGGAAGGAACACTGAAGCTTTCTTT. Translation gives CASSPEVWGRNTEAFF.

This clonotype was picked up many times. V gene TRBV7-9 combines with J gene TRBJ2-4, with D tentatively TRBD2 (5 bases). Per the germline V gene, CDR1 is SEHNR and CDR2 is FQNEAQ (reference sequence). There are 12 residues in the CDR3. Between the trimmed V and J ends, which lost 2 bases and 8 bases, there was a span of 7 bases. The CDR3 bases are TGTGCCAGCAGCTTATCGGGGTACATTCAGTACTTC. Its translation: CASSLSGYIQYF.

This clonotype was observed at least ten times. The chain has TRBV7-3 and TRBJ2-3; possible D gene TRBD1, 6 bases. Trimming removed 4 bases from V and 4 bases from J, with 15 bases in between. The CDR3 extends over 15 amino acids. Germline V gene sequence: CDR1 SGHTA, CDR2 FQGTGA. The CDR3: CASSSRHRESDTQYF. For the CDR3, the DNA is TGTGCCAGCAGCTCCCGACACAGGGAATCAGATACGCAGTATTTT.

This clonotype was picked up many times. V is TRBV2 and J is TRBJ2-7; D unclear. The CDR3 sequence is 15 residues long. Germline V gene lookup returns CDR1 SNHLY and CDR2 FYNNEI. With 3 bases removed from V and 5 bases from J, the gap between germline ends came to 17 bases. CDR3 loop: CASSDPTSLGHEQYF. CDR3 bases: TGTGCCAGCAGTGACCCGACCTCACTGGGCCACGAGCAGTACTTC. The full variable domain, its missing parts supplied by reference TRBV2 and TRBJ2-7, is EPEVTQTPSHQVTQMGQEVILRCVPISNHLYFYWYRQILGQKVEFLVSFYNNEISEKSEIFDDQFSVERPDGSNFTLKIRSTKLEDSAMYFCASSDPTSLGHEQYFGPGTRLTVT.

This clonotype is termed medium-sized (0.01 to 0.1%). The rearrangement links TRBV27 to TRBJ2-5; D not certain. V dropped 5 bases and J dropped 2 bases, with 15 bases sitting between them. The germline gives CDR1 MNHEY, CDR2 SMNVEV (reference sequence). The CDR3 length is 15 residues. This CDR3 reads CASSQARLLQETQYF. CDR3 nucleotide sequence: TGTGCCAGCAGTCAGGCCCGACTGCTACAAGAGACCCAGTACTTC.

This clonotype was counted ten times or more. V gene TRBV5-6 combines with J gene TRBJ1-1; no clear D gene. Germline CDR1 is SGHDT and CDR2 is YYEEEE. The CDR3 spans 13 residues. V lost 1 base to trimming and J lost 5 bases, with 9 bases between them. CDR3 in DNA: TGTGCCAGCAGCTTGTACGGGCCAACTGAAGCTTTCTTT. This encodes CASSLYGPTEAFF.

This chain uses TRBV11-2 with TRBJ2-5, with 8 bases that match TRBD1. V dropped 0 bases and J dropped 1; count of bases not matched to a gene: 10. There are 18 residues in the CDR3. In germline, CDR1 is SGHAT, CDR2 FQNNGV. The CDR3 sequence: CASSLDAPGGSSQETQYF. For the CDR3, the DNA is TGTGCCAGCAGCTTAGACGCCCCAGGGGGCTCTTCCCAAGAGACCCAGTACTTC.

Many counts were recorded for this clonotype. This chain links TRBV19 with TRBJ2-4; D not resolved. V was cut by 7 bases and J by 5 bases, with 6 bases left in between. From germline, CDR1 is LNHDA and CDR2 SQIVND (reference sequence). The CDR3 loop spans 11 amino acids. DNA for the CDR3: TGTGCCAGTAAGAGTCAAAACATTCAGTACTTC. This translates into CASKSQNIQYF.

This clonotype was found many times. The V and J genes are TRBV11-1 and TRBJ2-2; D not resolved. V shed 5 bases and J shed 6 bases, with 16 bases lying between them. There are 15 residues in the CDR3. Germline CDR1 reads SGHAT; CDR2 reads FQDESV (reference sequence). The CDR3 protein is CASSQDRVWAGELFF. The CDR3, as DNA: TGTGCCAGCAGCCAGGATCGGGTTTGGGCCGGGGAGCTGTTTTTT. Combining the CDR3 with reference TRBV11-1 and TRBJ2-2 gives the whole variable domain EAEVAQSPRYKITEKSQAVAFWCDPISGHATLYWYRQILGQGPELLVQFQDESVVDDSQLPKDRFSAERLKGVDSTLKIQPAELGDSAMYLCASSQDRVWAGELFFGEGSRLTVL.

At least ten counts were recorded for this clonotype. The V gene is TRBV19, the J gene TRBJ1-5; 10 bases line up with TRBD1. Germline V gives CDR1 LNHDA, CDR2 SQIVND (reference sequence). The V segment lost 5 bases and the J segment 6 bases; nucleotides outside the gene matches: 7. The CDR3 covers 15 residues. The CDR3 protein is CASSVDRGLIQPQHF. Here the CDR3 DNA reads TGTGCCAGTAGTGTCGACAGGGGGCTAATTCAGCCCCAGCATTTT.

There are many counts of this clonotype. The rearrangement uses TRBV20-1 and TRBJ1-1; 8 nucleotides line up with TRBD1. CDR1 DFQATT and CDR2 SNEGSKA come from the germline V gene (reference sequence). This CDR3 contains 13 residues. Unmatched junction bases numbered 9, after V lost 2 bases and J lost 10 bases. The CDR3 DNA sequence: TGCAGTGCTAGACGAACAGGGGGGCCCGGAGCTTTCTTT. It translates to CSARRTGGPGAFF.

In this sample, this clonotype turned up a few times. The genes are TRBV5-6 and TRBJ2-7; D gene uncertain. Germline V gene data show CDR1 as SGHDT and CDR2 as YYEEEE. The CDR3 consists of 13 residues. V shed 3 bases and J shed 4 bases, with 11 bases lying between them. The DNA of the CDR3 is TGTGCCAGCAGCTCCCCTGACAAGTACGAGCAGTACTTC. Protein product: CASSSPDKYEQYF.

This clonotype turned up a few times. This chain connects TRBV30 to TRBJ1-6; a possible D gene is TRBD1 (6 bases). The CDR3 totals 12 residues. The germline gives CDR1 GTSNPN, CDR2 SVGIG (reference sequence). V was clipped by 8 bases and J by 9 bases, with 14 bases between them. This CDR3 reads CAGSRGTSPLHF. DNA for the CDR3: TGTGCCGGTTCCAGGGGAACTTCACCCCTCCACTTT.

This clonotype was recorded many times. A clone one base away is much larger, so this may be a read error. The chain is built from TRBV28 and TRBJ2-3, with a possible D match to TRBD2 (6 bases). V was cut by 6 bases and J by 4 bases, with 20 bases left in between. This CDR3 has 16 residues. CDR1 is MDHEN and CDR2 is SYDVKM in the germline V gene. CDR3 coding DNA: TGTGCCAGCAGCTCCCCTATGGGAGGACTCGCAGATACGCAGTATTTT. Residues: CASSSPMGGLADTQYF. The variable domain in full, with the rest retrieved from reference TRBV28 and TRBJ2-3, is DVKVTQSSRYLVKRTGEKVFLECVQDMDHENMFWYRQDPGLGLRLIYFSYDVKMKEKGDIPEGYSVSREKKERFSLILESASTNQTSMYLCASSSPMGGLADTQYFGPGTRLTVL.

This clonotype is categorized as medium-sized. V is TRBV12-3 or TRBV12-4 and J is TRBJ2-5, with D tentatively TRBD1 or TRBD2 (5 bases each). The CDR3 runs to 12 residues. Trimming removed 1 base from V and 6 bases from J, with 6 bases in between. The CDR3 nucleotides read TGTGCCAGCAGTTTAGGGGGACAGACCCAGTACTTC. Residues: CASSLGGQTQYF.

This clonotype was observed at least ten times. V is TRBV7-2 and J is TRBJ2-2; the D is unclear. Looked up from germline, CDR1 is SGHTA and CDR2 is FQGNSA. Trimming pared 5 bases from V and 0 bases from J, leaving 7 bases between. This CDR3 contains 14 residues. As DNA, the CDR3 is TGTGCCAGCAGCCCATCGGCGAACACCGGGGAGCTGTTTTTT. Residues: CASSPSANTGELFF. Variable domain in full (rest from reference TRBV7-2 and TRBJ2-2): GAGVSQSPSNKVTEKGKDVELRCDPISGHTALYWYRQSLGQGLEFLIYFQGNSAPDKSGLPSDRFSAERTGGSVSTLTIQRTQQEDSAVYLCASSPSANTGELFFGEGSRLTVL.

This clonotype was seen repeatedly, ten times or more. V gene TRBV24-1 combines with J gene TRBJ2-1; possibly TRBD2 for D (7 bases). This CDR3 comprises 15 residues. Trimming left V 9 bases short and J 7 bases short, with 21 bases between. Germline V gene sequence: CDR1 KGHDR, CDR2 SFDVKD. As DNA, the CDR3 is TGTGCCACCTGGGGGGCAGGGAGGGTAGTAAATGAGCAGTTCTTC. Amino acid sequence: CATWGAGRVVNEQFF.

This clonotype was observed many times. The CDR3 sequence: CASSLAGLAETQYF. The CDR3 bases are TGCGCCAGCAGCTTGGCCGGACTAGCAGAGACCCAGTACTTC. The chain couples TRBV5-1 to TRBJ2-5; 8 bases map to TRBD2. V lost 0 bases and J lost 4; bases outside the gene matches: 2. Per germline, CDR1 SGHRS and CDR2 YFSETQ. The CDR3 covers 14 residues.

By its share, this clonotype is medium-sized (0.01 to 0.1%). The gene calls are TRBV6-1 and TRBJ2-7; tentatively, D is TRBD1 (5 bases). Germline-derived CDR1 and CDR2 are MNHNS and SASEGT. The length of the CDR3 is 14 residues. V gave up 2 bases and J gave up 2 bases, with 10 bases separating them. The CDR3: CASSEYDSPYEQYF. The CDR3 DNA sequence: TGTGCCAGCAGTGAATACGACAGTCCCTACGAGCAGTACTTC.

This clonotype has ten or more counts. This chain connects TRBV15 to TRBJ1-5; weak D call: TRBD1 (5 bases). Between the trimmed V and J ends, which lost 6 bases and 2 bases, there was a span of 17 bases. The germline gives CDR1 LNHNV, CDR2 YYDKDF (reference sequence). The CDR3 runs to 16 residues. Here the CDR3 reads CATSGAESWGNQPQHF. The CDR3 coding sequence is TGTGCCACCAGTGGGGCAGAATCCTGGGGCAATCAGCCCCAGCATTTT.

In this sample, this clonotype turned up many times. This chain links TRBV7-6 with TRBJ2-1; TRBD1 aligns across 9 bases. The CDR3 spans 15 residues. Germline assignment: CDR1 SGHVS and CDR2 FNYEAQ. Germline trimming cut 3 bases from V and 3 bases from J; bases unmatched to any gene: 3. The CDR3 coding sequence is TGTGCCAGCAGCTTGGGGACAGGGCGCTACAATGAGCAGTTCTTC. Residues: CASSLGTGRYNEQFF.

Within the sample, this clonotype is medium-sized (0.01 to 0.1%). The gene calls are TRBV4-1 and TRBJ1-1; TRBD1 is a possible D gene (5 bases). This CDR3 has 14 amino acids. Trimming shortened V by 0 bases and J by 3 bases, and 8 bases separated the two germline ends. Germline assignment: CDR1 MGHRA and CDR2 YSYEKL. CDR3 sequence (DNA): TGCGCCAGCAGCCAAGACAGGGCGGACACTGAAGCTTTCTTT. Protein sequence: CASSQDRADTEAFF.

In this sample, this clonotype is medium-sized. The chain uses TRBV10-3 and TRBJ2-6; no firm D call. Germline V lookup: CDR1 ENHRY, CDR2 SYGVKD. This CDR3 spans 14 amino acids. Trimming stripped 6 bases from V and 0 bases from J, with 6 bases between. Here the CDR3 reads CAIRMSSGANVLTF. DNA for the CDR3: TGTGCCATCAGAATGAGCTCTGGGGCCAACGTCCTGACTTTC.

In its sample, this clonotype was seen many times. The chain has TRBV4-1 and TRBJ2-5, with D perhaps matching TRBD1 (6 bases). CDR1 is MGHRA and CDR2 is YSYEKL in the germline V gene. With 1 base removed from V and 1 base from J, the gap between germline ends came to 7 bases. The CDR3 is 14 residues long. The CDR3 protein is CASSQGRGQETQYF. DNA of the CDR3: TGCGCCAGCAGCCAAGGCAGGGGCCAAGAGACCCAGTACTTC.

This clonotype has at least ten counts. The CDR3 region has the DNA TGTGCCTGGAGTACAGGGGGAAACTATGGCTACACCTTC. Translating gives CAWSTGGNYGYTF. The chain recombines TRBV30 with TRBJ1-2; 8 bases agree with TRBD1. CDR3 length: 13 amino acids. The germline V gene has CDR1 GTSNPN and CDR2 SVGIG (reference sequence). Losses at the gene ends were 2 bases for V and 2 bases for J; bases not matched to a gene: 1.